This T cell receptor beta chain was identified in a study of blood T cell repertoires in COVID-19. Background on the study: The samples span acute and convalescent COVID-19 from the United States, Italy and Spain.

Assay used: immunoSEQ multiplex PCR; TCRdb lists only in-frame clones, some missing. The sample consists of some 190,000 clones, approximately 80% of them appearing once. Enrollees, roughly 18 to 90 years old, lived in approximately 25 US areas. Germline CDR1 is SEHNR and CDR2 is FQNEAQ (reference sequence). This CDR3 spans 12 amino acids. Trimming cost V 5 bases and J 6 bases, with 9 bases left between them. Sequenced sample: PBMCs or T cells enriched from blood (not recorded which). The J gene is TRBJ2-3, the V gene TRBV7-9, with D possibly TRBD1 on 6 matching bases. This receptor was identified in a man between 25 and 39 years old with acute COVID-19. Here the CDR3 DNA reads TGTGCCAGCAGCGGGGGCAGTGATACGCAGTATTTT. Encoded protein: CASSGGSDTQYF.